This T cell receptor beta chain derives from a study of vaccination and CD4 T cells after COVID-19. On the study more broadly: Two mRNA vaccine doses were given, either BNT162b2 or mRNA-1273. Collection of post-COVID samples occurred a median 101 days after diagnosis, spanning a range of 35 to 161.

Treatment reported: roughly 10-day PBMC culture with coronavirus spike peptide pools or control peptides (ViraFEST assay). Before TCRs were sequenced, ViraFEST expanded antigen-specific T cells with peptide pools. PCR positivity was dated March to December 2020, before US Alpha, Beta and Delta variants. At the Johns Hopkins FTIC core, DNA taken from cultured CD4+ T cells was sequenced by way of the Oncomine TCR Beta short-read assay. TCRdb recomputed calls from the PCR reads with MiXCR, one row per CDR3 protein. The data show just under 20,000 distinct CDR3 sequences, with 67% seen just once and roughly 7.5% held by the top ten. To note about this clonotype: Its antigen is currently unknown.

V lost 4 bases and J lost 3, with 7 bases in between. The length of the CDR3 is 13 residues. Germline lookup yields CDR1 KGHSH and CDR2 LQKENI. This chain joins TRBV18 and TRBJ1-5, with D hard to call. This TCR was recovered from a human donor who had recovered from COVID-19. Source material: CD4+ T cells from blood, cultured in vitro. The CDR3 sequence is CASSRGNNQPQHF. The CDR3, as DNA: TGTGCCAGCTCACGAGGCAACAATCAGCCCCAGCATTTT.